The rows below give T cell receptor beta chains drawn from one sample of a study of T-cell reconstitution after alpha-beta-depleted transplantation in children. TCRdb fed the PCR reads into MiXCR, producing one record per CDR3 protein. The sample has 200,000 to 250,000 distinct CDR3 sequences, 9.5% to 13% seen once; the top ten hold 28%. The input for sequencing was PBMCs, taken before TCRalphabeta/CD19-depleted stem cell transplant. These receptors were obtained from a child younger than two with acute myeloid leukemia, due to receive a stem cell transplant. The CDR3 runs from the conserved cysteine through the conserved F or W. D genes are given only for firm matches. Part of the rows lack a size; the others show once, few, many or a class for expanded clones.

j_call,d_call,clone_size,v_call,cdr3_aa,cdr3_nt
TRBJ2-3,.,.,TRBV5-4,CASSFRQTSTDTQYF,TGTGCCAGCAGCTTCCGACAGACTAGCACAGATACGCAGTATTTT
TRBJ2-2,.,many,TRBV20-1,CSAISTNTGELFF,TGCAGTGCTATCTCTACTAACACCGGGGAGCTGTTTTTT
TRBJ2-1,.,many,TRBV7-9,CASSLDYREQFF,TGTGCCAGCAGCTTAGATTACAGGGAGCAGTTCTTC
TRBJ2-3,TRBD2,.,TRBV6-4,CASSDSNSGSPRTQYF,TGTGCCAGCAGTGACTCGAATAGCGGGAGCCCCCGCACGCAGTATTTT
TRBJ1-1,TRBD1,many,TRBV6-5,CASIFQGEAEAFF,TGTGCCAGCATTTTCCAGGGGGAAGCTGAAGCTTTCTTT
TRBJ2-5,.,many,TRBV9,CASSRGASRETQYF,TGTGCCAGCAGTCGGGGAGCATCCAGAGAGACCCAGTACTTC
TRBJ1-1,TRBD1,many,TRBV5-1,CASSLQGQATGYVTEAFF,TGCGCCAGCAGCTTGCAGGGTCAAGCGACAGGGTACGTGACTGAAGCTTTCTTT
TRBJ1-5,.,many,TRBV7-2,CASSLRGQPQHF,TGTGCCAGCAGCTTACGGGGGCAGCCCCAGCATTTT
TRBJ2-1,.,many,TRBV12-3/TRBV12-4,CASSPGLAVEQFF,TGTGCCAGCAGTCCAGGTCTAGCTGTTGAGCAGTTCTTC
TRBJ1-5,.,many,TRBV12-3/TRBV12-4,CASSLESRGREPQHF,TGTGCCAGCAGTTTAGAGTCGAGGGGGAGGGAGCCCCAGCATTTT
TRBJ2-3,.,many,TRBV5-8,CASSRRGPDTQYF,TGTGCCAGCAGTCGTAGAGGTCCAGATACGCAGTATTTT
TRBJ1-2,.,many,TRBV5-6,CASSITDRSYGYTF,TGTGCCAGCAGCATCACGGACAGAAGCTATGGCTACACCTTC
TRBJ1-2,.,many,TRBV7-2,CASSLVELGLGYGYTF,TGTGCCAGCAGCTTAGTGGAGCTGGGATTGGGCTATGGCTACACCTTC
TRBJ2-2,.,many,TRBV5-6,CASSFDQNTGELFF,TGTGCCAGCAGCTTCGACCAAAACACCGGGGAGCTGTTTTTT
TRBJ2-1,TRBD1,many,TRBV19,CASSLGTGGSNRQFF,TGTGCCAGTAGTCTCGGGACAGGGGGCAGTAATCGGCAGTTCTTC
TRBJ2-1,TRBD1,many,TRBV5-5,CASSYGQGIDEQFF,TGTGCCAGCAGCTACGGACAGGGGATCGATGAGCAGTTCTTC
TRBJ2-1,TRBD2,many,TRBV4-2,CASSQGAGGAVYNEQFF,TGTGCCAGCAGCCAAGGGGCGGGAGGGGCGGTCTACAATGAGCAGTTCTTC
TRBJ2-5,.,many,TRBV5-1,CASSLAREKYQETQYF,TGCGCCAGCAGCTTGGCCAGGGAAAAGTACCAAGAGACCCAGTACTTC
TRBJ2-3,TRBD2,many,TRBV12-3/TRBV12-4,CASSPSGGASTDTQYF,TGTGCCAGCAGCCCTAGCGGGGGGGCTAGCACAGATACGCAGTATTTT
TRBJ1-2,TRBD1,many,TRBV12-3/TRBV12-4,CASSLGGQYYGYTF,TGTGCCAGCAGTTTAGGGGGACAGTACTATGGCTACACCTTC
TRBJ1-1,.,many,TRBV12-3/TRBV12-4,CASSLGLGGRVTEAFF,TGTGCCAGCAGTTTAGGTTTGGGGGGGCGCGTCACTGAAGCTTTCTTT
TRBJ2-1,.,many,TRBV10-3,CAISEGVRSSYNEQFF,TGTGCCATCAGTGAGGGGGTCCGGAGCTCCTACAATGAGCAGTTCTTC
TRBJ2-7,.,few,TRBV4-2,CASSHTEGSYEQYF,TGTGCCAGCAGCCATACAGAGGGCTCCTACGAGCAGTACTTC
TRBJ2-2,.,many,TRBV20-1,CSARDPRTGTNTGELFF,TGCAGTGCTAGAGATCCCCGAACAGGGACAAACACCGGGGAGCTGTTTTTT
TRBJ2-5,.,many,TRBV20-1,CSARAGFSIGTQYF,TGCAGTGCTAGAGCGGGGTTCTCTATAGGGACCCAGTACTTC
TRBJ2-3,.,many,TRBV4-1,CASSQVGRERGADTQYF,TGCGCCAGCAGCCAAGTAGGGAGAGAAAGGGGCGCAGATACGCAGTATTTT
TRBJ2-1,.,many,TRBV4-2,CASSPLQGKDDNEQFF,TGTGCCAGCAGCCCACTCCAGGGGAAGGATGACAATGAGCAGTTCTTC
TRBJ1-5,TRBD1,many,TRBV28,CASSLSTGGSNQPQHF,TGTGCCAGCAGTTTGTCTACAGGGGGCAGCAATCAGCCCCAGCATTTT
TRBJ1-1,.,few,TRBV6-5,CASSYGRREVFF,TGTGCCAGCAGTTATGGAAGGAGGGAGGTTTTCTTT
TRBJ1-2,.,.,TRBV30,CAWRFRARQAYGYTF,TGTGCCTGGAGGTTTCGGGCAAGACAGGCCTATGGCTACACCTTC
TRBJ2-1,TRBD2,many,TRBV20-1,CSASALAGGSSYNEQFF,TGCAGTGCTAGCGCGCTAGCGGGAGGGAGCTCCTACAATGAGCAGTTCTTC
TRBJ2-3,TRBD2,.,TRBV7-3,CASSLRGPGAGDTDTQYF,TGTGCCAGCAGCTTAAGGGGGCCCGGAGCGGGAGACACAGATACGCAGTATTTT
TRBJ2-4,TRBD1,few,TRBV11-2,CASSSTGRKDKNIQYF,TGTGCCAGCAGCTCGACAGGGCGGAAGGACAAAAACATTCAGTACTTC
TRBJ2-1,TRBD2,many,TRBV6-5,CASSYTFTSGRAGEQFF,TGTGCCAGCAGTTACACCTTTACTAGCGGGAGAGCGGGTGAGCAGTTCTTC
TRBJ1-2,.,many,TRBV10-2,CASYWDNYGYTF,TGCGCCAGCTACTGGGACAACTATGGCTACACCTTC
TRBJ1-5,.,many,TRBV20-1,CSAPAEGNQPQHF,TGCAGTGCTCCCGCCGAAGGGAATCAGCCCCAGCATTTT
TRBJ1-2,.,many,TRBV5-1,CASSLAGLGGYTF,TGCGCCAGCAGCTTGGCCGGGCTGGGTGGCTACACCTTC
TRBJ2-2,.,many,TRBV6-2/TRBV6-3,CASLRVTGELFF,TGTGCCAGCTTGCGTGTGACCGGGGAGCTGTTTTTT
TRBJ2-7,.,many,TRBV29-1,CSVSGREQYF,TGCAGCGTTTCGGGCAGGGAGCAGTACTTC
TRBJ2-3,TRBD2,many,TRBV12-3/TRBV12-4,CASSLAWGAGGYTDTQYF,TGTGCCAGCAGTTTAGCGTGGGGGGCGGGGGGCTACACAGATACGCAGTATTTT
TRBJ2-3,.,many,TRBV7-2,CASSQLRVTLNTQYF,TGTGCCAGCAGCCAACTCAGGGTAACCTTAAATACGCAGTATTTT
TRBJ2-1,.,.,TRBV29-1,CSVKLDYNEQFF,TGCAGCGTTAAGTTGGACTACAATGAGCAGTTCTTC
TRBJ2-3,.,many,TRBV10-3,CAISGDPYTDTQYF,TGTGCCATCAGTGGGGACCCCTACACAGATACGCAGTATTTT
TRBJ2-7,TRBD1,many,TRBV5-1,CASSSPPIAGTVSYEQYF,TGCGCCAGCAGCTCGCCCCCTATTGCCGGGACAGTCTCCTACGAGCAGTACTTC
TRBJ1-1,.,many,TRBV5-1,CASSAQGGNTEAFF,TGCGCCAGCAGCGCACAGGGTGGGAACACTGAAGCTTTCTTT
TRBJ2-5,TRBD1,many,TRBV4-2,CASSQGTGQETQYF,TGTGCCAGCAGCCAAGGGACAGGCCAAGAGACCCAGTACTTC
TRBJ1-4,.,many,TRBV12-3/TRBV12-4,CASSPPGVVGEKLFF,TGTGCCAGCAGTCCCCCAGGGGTAGTAGGTGAAAAACTGTTTTTT
TRBJ2-2,.,many,TRBV11-1,CASSLSLAHTGELFF,TGTGCCAGCAGCTTATCCCTGGCGCACACCGGGGAGCTGTTTTTT
TRBJ2-1,TRBD2,many,TRBV13,CASSTLAGGPIYNEQFF,TGTGCCAGCAGCACACTAGCGGGAGGGCCGATCTACAATGAGCAGTTCTTC
TRBJ1-1,TRBD1,many,TRBV19,CASSWTGKGLNTEAFF,TGTGCCAGTAGTTGGACAGGGAAAGGGCTTAACACTGAAGCTTTCTTT
TRBJ2-3,.,few,TRBV18,CASSPRVGQGSRDTQYF,TGTGCCAGCTCACCACGAGTGGGGCAGGGTTCCCGGGATACGCAGTATTTT
TRBJ2-1,.,.,TRBV4-3,CASSQGPNEQFF,TGCGCCAGCAGCCAAGGCCCTAATGAGCAGTTCTTC
TRBJ2-7,TRBD1,.,TRBV3-1,CASSPRDRVAYEQYF,TGTGCCAGCAGCCCGCGGGACAGGGTAGCTTACGAGCAGTACTTC
TRBJ2-3,TRBD2,many,TRBV7-3,CASSLKRTSGVGTDTQYF,TGTGCCAGCAGCTTAAAGCGGACTAGCGGTGTAGGCACAGATACGCAGTATTTT
TRBJ1-4,.,.,TRBV5-1,CASSFSGSNEKLFF,TGCGCCAGCAGCTTTTCGGGGTCTAATGAAAAACTGTTTTTT
TRBJ2-1,TRBD2,few,TRBV11-3,CASSPTGGPGEDNEQFF,TGTGCCAGCAGCCCCACGGGGGGACCGGGAGAGGACAATGAGCAGTTCTTC
TRBJ1-4,TRBD1,many,TRBV4-2,CASSQVRQGIANEKLFF,TGTGCCAGCAGCCAAGTTAGACAGGGGATCGCTAATGAAAAACTGTTTTTT
TRBJ2-2,TRBD1,many,TRBV5-1,CASSSGTANTGELFF,TGCGCCAGCAGCTCAGGGACAGCGAACACCGGGGAGCTGTTTTTT
TRBJ2-7,TRBD2,many,TRBV7-2,CASSLSGAYEQYF,TGTGCCAGCAGCTTAAGCGGGGCCTACGAGCAGTACTTC